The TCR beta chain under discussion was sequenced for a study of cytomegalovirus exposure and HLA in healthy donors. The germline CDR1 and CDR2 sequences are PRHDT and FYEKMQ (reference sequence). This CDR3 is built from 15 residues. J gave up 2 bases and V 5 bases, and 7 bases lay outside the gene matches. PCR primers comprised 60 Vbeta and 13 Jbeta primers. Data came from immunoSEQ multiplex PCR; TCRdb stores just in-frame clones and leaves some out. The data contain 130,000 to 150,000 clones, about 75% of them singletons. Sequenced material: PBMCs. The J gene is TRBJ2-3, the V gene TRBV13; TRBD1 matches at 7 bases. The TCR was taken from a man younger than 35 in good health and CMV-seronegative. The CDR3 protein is CASSPGQANTDTQYF. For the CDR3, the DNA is TGTGCCAGCAGCCCCGGACAGGCTAACACAGATACGCAGTATTTT.